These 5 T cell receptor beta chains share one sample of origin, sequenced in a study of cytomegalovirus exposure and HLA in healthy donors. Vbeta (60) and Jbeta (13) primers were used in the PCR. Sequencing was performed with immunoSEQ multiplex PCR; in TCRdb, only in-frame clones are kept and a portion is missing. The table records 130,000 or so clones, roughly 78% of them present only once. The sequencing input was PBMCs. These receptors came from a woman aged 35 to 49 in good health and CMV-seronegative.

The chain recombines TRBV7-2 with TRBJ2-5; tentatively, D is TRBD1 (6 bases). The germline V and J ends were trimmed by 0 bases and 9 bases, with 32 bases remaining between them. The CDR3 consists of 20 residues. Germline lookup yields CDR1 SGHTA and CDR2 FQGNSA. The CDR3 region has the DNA TGTGCCAGCAGCTTAGCCGAGCCCAATAGGGCAGACAGGCGGCCTGGGGCCCAGTACTTC. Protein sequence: CASSLAEPNRADRRPGAQYF.

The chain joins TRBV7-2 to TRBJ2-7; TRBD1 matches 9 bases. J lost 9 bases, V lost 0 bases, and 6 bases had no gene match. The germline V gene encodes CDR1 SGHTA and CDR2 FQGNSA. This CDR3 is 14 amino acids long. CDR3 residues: CASSLADRGLVQYF. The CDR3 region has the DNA TGTGCCAGCAGCTTAGCGGACAGGGGTCTCGTGCAGTACTTC.

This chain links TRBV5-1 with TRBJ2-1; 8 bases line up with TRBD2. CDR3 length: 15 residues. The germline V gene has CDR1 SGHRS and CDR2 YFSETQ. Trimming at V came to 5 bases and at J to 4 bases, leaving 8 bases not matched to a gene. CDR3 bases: TGCGCCAGCAGAGAGGAGACTAGCGCATACAATGAGCAGTTCTTC. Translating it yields CASREETSAYNEQFF.

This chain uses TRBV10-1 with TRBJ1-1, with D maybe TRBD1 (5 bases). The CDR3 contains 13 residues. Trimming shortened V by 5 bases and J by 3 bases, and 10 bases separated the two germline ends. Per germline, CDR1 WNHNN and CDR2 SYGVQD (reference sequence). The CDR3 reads CASSPGWYTEAFF. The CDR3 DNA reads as TGCGCCAGCAGTCCAGGGTGGTACACTGAAGCTTTCTTT.

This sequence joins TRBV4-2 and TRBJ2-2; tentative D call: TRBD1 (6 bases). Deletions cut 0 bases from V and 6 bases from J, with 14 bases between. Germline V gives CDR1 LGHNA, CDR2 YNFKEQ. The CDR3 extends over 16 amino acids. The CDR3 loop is CASSQEGGVRAGELFF. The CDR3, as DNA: TGTGCCAGCAGCCAAGAAGGGGGAGTGAGGGCCGGGGAGCTGTTTTTT.